The 13 T cell receptor beta chains reported below all come from one sample, sequenced in a study of T cells after yellow fever vaccination. TCRdb re-called the 5' RACE reads through MiXCR, storing one row per CDR3 protein. The sample records 350,000 to 450,000 distinct CDR3 sequences, approximately 5.7% being singletons. The source material was PBMCs, sampled 5 days after the yellow fever booster vaccination. Source of these receptors: a man aged 25 to 40 who received the YFV17D yellow fever vaccine.

This chain joins TRBV5-1 and TRBJ2-3; TRBD2 aligns across 7 bases. Germline-derived CDR1 and CDR2 are SGHRS and YFSETQ. There are 15 residues in the CDR3. J gave up 5 bases and V 0 bases, and 6 bases lay outside the gene matches. The CDR3 is CASSLASGVVDTQYF. The CDR3 DNA is TGCGCCAGCAGCTTGGCTAGCGGTGTTGTAGATACGCAGTATTTT.

The rearrangement joins TRBV7-2 to TRBJ1-1, with no clear D. The CDR3 covers 14 residues. Looked up from germline, CDR1 is SGHTA and CDR2 is FQGNSA. V dropped 3 bases and J dropped 3 bases, with 11 bases sitting between them. For the CDR3, the DNA is TGTGCCAGCAGCTTGGGCGGGGTGTACACTGAAGCTTTCTTT. Translated, it gives CASSLGGVYTEAFF.

The CDR3 sequence: CASSHDYASGELFF. In nucleotides, the CDR3 is TGTGCCAGCAGCCACGACTACGCATCCGGGGAGCTGTTTTTT. The gene calls are TRBV3-1 and TRBJ2-2; weak D call: TRBD2 (5 bases). Germline loops: CDR1 LGHDT, CDR2 YNNKEL (reference sequence). This CDR3 has 14 amino acids. The V end lost 3 bases, the J end lost 6 bases, and 11 bases lay between the germline ends.

This chain joins TRBV6-5 and TRBJ2-1; TRBD2 is a possible D gene (6 bases). Germline assignment: CDR1 MNHEY and CDR2 SVGAGI. The length of the CDR3 is 19 residues. Trimming took 0 bases from V and 5 from J, leaving 23 bases between them. The CDR3 sequence: CASSYSDSWTTTQNNEQFF. CDR3 in DNA: TGTGCCAGCAGTTACTCAGACTCGTGGACTACCACCCAGAACAATGAGCAGTTCTTC.

This clonotype was seen repeatedly, ten times or more. The J gene is TRBJ1-2, the V gene TRBV5-1; D not certain. The CDR3 is made up of 15 amino acids. CDR1 and CDR2 (germline): SGHRS, YFSETQ. Trimming cost V 0 bases and J 4 bases, with 13 bases left between them. In DNA, the CDR3 is TGCGCCAGCAGCTTGGAACCTGCTGGGCGCTATGGCTACACCTTC. Residues: CASSLEPAGRYGYTF.

This clonotype has a handful of counts. The chain couples TRBV20-1 to TRBJ2-1; 11 nucleotides agree with TRBD2. The CDR3 covers 18 residues. With 2 bases clipped from V and 4 bases from J, the junction kept 13 bases outside the gene matches. CDR1 and CDR2 (germline): DFQATT, SNEGSKA (reference sequence). The CDR3 bases are TGCAGTGCTAGAAGCGACTCCTTGACTAGCGGGAATTACAATGAGCAGTTCTTC. This gives the protein CSARSDSLTSGNYNEQFF.

The V call is TRBV5-4, the J call TRBJ2-2; 9 bases match TRBD2. Germline assignment: CDR1 SGHNT and CDR2 YYREEE (reference sequence). The trim removed 3 bases at V and 4 bases at J, leaving 7 bases unmatched. The CDR3 length is 16 residues. The CDR3 sequence: CASSSTSGASTGELFF. CDR3 sequence (DNA): TGTGCCAGCAGCTCGACTAGCGGTGCTTCCACCGGGGAGCTGTTTTTT.

V gene TRBV7-2 combines with J gene TRBJ2-7, with D perhaps TRBD2 (7 bases). Trimming pared 1 base from V and 0 bases from J, leaving 16 bases between. Germline CDR1 and CDR2: SGHTA and FQGNSA. The CDR3 covers 17 residues. For the CDR3, the DNA is TGTGCCAGCAGCTTAGTGGCGGGGGCAGTGAGCTCCTACGAGCAGTACTTC. Translating it yields CASSLVAGAVSSYEQYF.

The count of this clonotype is one. With a much larger clone just one base away, this may be a read error. The chain couples TRBV9 to TRBJ2-1; D may be TRBD2 (5 bases). The CDR3 loop spans 14 amino acids. V lost 3 bases to trimming and J lost 8 bases, with 15 bases between them. In germline, CDR1 is SGDLS, CDR2 YYNGEE. The CDR3 protein is CASSATPGSYEQFF. For the CDR3, the DNA is TGTGCCAGCAGCGCAACCCCGGGGAGTTATGAGCAGTTCTTC.

CDR3 region: CSVNSEGHYEQYF. The CDR3 bases are TGCAGCGTGAACTCGGAGGGCCACTACGAGCAGTACTTC. V is TRBV29-1 and J is TRBJ2-7, with D possibly TRBD2 on 6 matching bases. Per germline, CDR1 SQVTM and CDR2 ANQGSEA. CDR3 length equals 13 residues. The V end was cut by 6 bases, the J end by 3 bases, with 15 bases between.

This sequence joins TRBV12-3 or TRBV12-4 and TRBJ2-1; no definite D call. Trimming stripped 6 bases from V and 8 bases from J, with 11 bases between. The CDR3 is 12 amino acids. The CDR3 bases are TGTGCCAGCAGCCCGAGTAGCCATGAGCAGTTCTTC. This gives the protein CASSPSSHEQFF.

In this sample, this clonotype turned up many times. The DNA for the CDR3 is TGCAGTGCTAGTTCCGGCGGGGAGCTGTTTTTT. Its translation is CSASSGGELFF. The chain is built from TRBV20-1 and TRBJ2-2; D ambiguous. Between the trimmed V and J ends, which lost 3 bases and 7 bases, there was a span of 6 bases. Germline V gene data show CDR1 as DFQATT and CDR2 as SNEGSKA (reference sequence). The CDR3 loop spans 11 amino acids.

Ten or more counts support this clonotype. The chain uses TRBV29-1 and TRBJ1-1; no clear D gene. Trimming removed 7 bases from V and 4 bases from J, with 19 bases in between. This CDR3 region has 14 residues. Looked up from germline, CDR1 is SQVTM and CDR2 is ANQGSEA. This CDR3 is CSAGSPGSGTEAFF. The CDR3 coding sequence is TGCAGCGCGGGGAGCCCGGGGTCTGGCACTGAAGCTTTCTTT. The full variable domain, in which reference TRBV29-1 and TRBJ1-1 provide the parts outside the CDR3, is SAVISQKPSRDICQRGTSLTIQCQVDSQVTMMFWYRQQPGQSLTLIATANQGSEATYESGFVIDKFPISRPNLTFSTLTVSNMSPEDSSIYLCSAGSPGSGTEAFFGQGTRLTVV.